The 4 T cell receptor beta chains below all came from one sample that was sequenced in a study of blood T cell repertoires in COVID-19. Sequencing used immunoSEQ multiplex PCR; TCRdb keeps in-frame clones, though not all of them. The sample shows 220,000 or so clones, 70% to 85% of them seen only once. Sequencing was performed on PBMCs or T cells enriched from blood (not recorded which). The receptors were sampled from a woman aged 55 to 70 who had recovered from COVID-19.

This chain uses TRBV2 with TRBJ1-1; possibly TRBD1 for D (5 bases). Deletions cut 6 bases from V and 0 bases from J, with 11 bases between. Germline lookup yields CDR1 SNHLY and CDR2 FYNNEI. This CDR3 is 14 amino acids long. The CDR3 region has the DNA TGTGCCAGCAGGCAGACAGTTTTGAACACTGAAGCTTTCTTT. Protein sequence: CASRQTVLNTEAFF.

The chain has TRBV28 and TRBJ1-2; no firm D call. CDR3 length: 15 amino acids. CDR1 is MDHEN, CDR2 SYDVKM, per germline. With 6 bases removed from V and 2 bases from J, the gap between germline ends came to 16 bases. DNA for the CDR3: TGTGCCAGCAGGATCCTCGACTTTAAGAACTATGGCTACACCTTC. It specifies CASRILDFKNYGYTF.

This CDR3 reads CASSQEPARTYNEQFF. DNA for the CDR3: TGCGCCAGCAGCCAAGAGCCCGCGAGAACCTACAATGAGCAGTTCTTC. The gene calls are TRBV4-1 and TRBJ2-1; the D is unclear. The V end lost 0 bases, the J end lost 2 bases, and 11 bases lay between the germline ends. CDR1 MGHRA and CDR2 YSYEKL come from the germline V gene. This CDR3 has 16 amino acids.

This chain connects TRBV19 to TRBJ1-4; D may be TRBD1 (6 bases). Germline CDR1 is LNHDA and CDR2 is SQIVND (reference sequence). The CDR3 spans 14 residues. Trimming shortened V by 6 bases and J by 6 bases, and 14 bases separated the two germline ends. This CDR3 reads CASRENRVDEKLFF. The CDR3 bases are TGTGCCAGTAGGGAGAACAGGGTGGATGAAAAACTGTTTTTT.